This record concerns one TCR beta chain sequence. Using immunoSEQ multiplex PCR, the repertoire was profiled, and TCRdb retains in-frame clones only, with some absent. Here the sample spans about 220,000 clones, approximately 83% being singletons. Germline CDR1 and CDR2: MNHEY and SVGEGT. The CDR3 runs to 15 residues. The ends lost 5 bases at V and 2 bases at J; junction bases unmatched: 7. This sample was included in a study of blood T cell repertoires in COVID-19. The TCR was taken from a woman between 40 and 50 years old who had been exposed to COVID-19. This sequence joins TRBV6-2 or TRBV6-3 and TRBJ2-5; TRBD1 matches 8 bases. The sequenced material came from PBMCs or T cells enriched from blood (not recorded which). The CDR3 sequence: CASSQGQGGQETQYF. The DNA for the CDR3 is TGTGCCAGCAGTCAAGGACAGGGAGGACAAGAGACCCAGTACTTC.